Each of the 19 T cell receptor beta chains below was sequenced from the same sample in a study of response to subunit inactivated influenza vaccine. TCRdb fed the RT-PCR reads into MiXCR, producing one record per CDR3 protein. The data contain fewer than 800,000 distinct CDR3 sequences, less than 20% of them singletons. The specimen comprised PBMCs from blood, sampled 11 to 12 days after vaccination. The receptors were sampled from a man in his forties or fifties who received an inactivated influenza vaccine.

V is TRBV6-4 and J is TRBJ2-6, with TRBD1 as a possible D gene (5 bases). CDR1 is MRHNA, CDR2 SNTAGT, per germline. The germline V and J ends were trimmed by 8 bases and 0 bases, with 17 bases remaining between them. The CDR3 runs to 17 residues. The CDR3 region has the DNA TGTGCCAGCGAGTCAGGGAAAAGGAGCTCTGGGGCCAACGTCCTGACTTTC. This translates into CASESGKRSSGANVLTF.

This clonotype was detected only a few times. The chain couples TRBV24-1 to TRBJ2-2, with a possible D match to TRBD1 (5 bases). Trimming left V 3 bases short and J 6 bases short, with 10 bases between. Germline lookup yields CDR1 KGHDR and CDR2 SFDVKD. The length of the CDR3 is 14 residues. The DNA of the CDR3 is TGTGCCACCAGTGATCACAGGTTTGCCGGGGAGCTGTTTTTT. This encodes CATSDHRFAGELFF.

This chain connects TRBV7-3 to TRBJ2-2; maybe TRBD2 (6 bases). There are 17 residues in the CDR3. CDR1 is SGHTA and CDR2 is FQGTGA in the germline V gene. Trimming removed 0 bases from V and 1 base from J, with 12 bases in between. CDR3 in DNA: TGTGCCAGCAGCTTAACTCTACTAGCAGGGAACACCGGGGAGCTGTTTTTT. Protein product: CASSLTLLAGNTGELFF.

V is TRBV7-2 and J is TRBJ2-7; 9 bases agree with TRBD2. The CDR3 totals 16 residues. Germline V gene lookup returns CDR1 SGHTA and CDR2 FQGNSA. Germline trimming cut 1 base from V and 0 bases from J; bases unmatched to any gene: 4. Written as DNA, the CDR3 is TGTGCCAGCAGCTTAGGAGAGCGGGAGGACTCCTACGAGCAGTACTTC. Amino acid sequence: CASSLGEREDSYEQYF.

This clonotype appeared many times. In DNA, the CDR3 is TGTGCCAGCAGTTTAAAGGGCCCCTCTGGAAACACCATATATTTT. Translating it yields CASSLKGPSGNTIYF. The chain joins TRBV12-3 or TRBV12-4 to TRBJ1-3, with D unresolved. The CDR3 loop spans 15 amino acids. V lost 2 bases, J lost 0 bases, and 8 bases lay in between.

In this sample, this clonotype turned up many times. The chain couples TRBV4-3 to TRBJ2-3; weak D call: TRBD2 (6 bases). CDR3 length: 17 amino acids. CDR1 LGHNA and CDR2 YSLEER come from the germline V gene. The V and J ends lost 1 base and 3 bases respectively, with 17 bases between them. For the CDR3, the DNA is TGCGCCAGCAGCCAAGGGCCAGCTGGCGGGGTAACAGATACGCAGTATTTT. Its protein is CASSQGPAGGVTDTQYF.

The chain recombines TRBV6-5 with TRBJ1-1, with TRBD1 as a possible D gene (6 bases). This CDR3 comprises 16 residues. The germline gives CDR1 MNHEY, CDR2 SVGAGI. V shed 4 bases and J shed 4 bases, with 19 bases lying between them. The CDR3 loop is CASSFSLTIGGTEAFF. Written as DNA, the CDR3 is TGTGCCAGCAGTTTCAGTCTCACTATAGGGGGCACTGAAGCTTTCTTT.

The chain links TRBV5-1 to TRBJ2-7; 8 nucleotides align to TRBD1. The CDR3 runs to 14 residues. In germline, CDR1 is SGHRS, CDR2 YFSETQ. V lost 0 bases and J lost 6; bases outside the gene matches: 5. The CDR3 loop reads CASSLETGTGEQYF. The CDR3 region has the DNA TGCGCCAGCAGCTTGGAAACAGGGACAGGCGAGCAGTACTTC.

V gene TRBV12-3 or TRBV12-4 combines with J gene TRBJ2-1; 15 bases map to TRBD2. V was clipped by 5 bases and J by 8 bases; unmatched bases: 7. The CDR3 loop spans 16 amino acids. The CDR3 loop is CASSTWTSGGAYEQFF. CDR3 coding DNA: TGTGCCAGCAGTACCTGGACTAGCGGGGGGGCCTATGAGCAGTTCTTC.

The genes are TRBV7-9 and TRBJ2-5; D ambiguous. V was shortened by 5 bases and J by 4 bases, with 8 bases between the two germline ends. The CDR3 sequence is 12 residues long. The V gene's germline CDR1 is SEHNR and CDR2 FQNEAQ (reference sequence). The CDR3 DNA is TGTGCCAGCAGCCTACAGTCAGAGACCCAGTACTTC. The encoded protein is CASSLQSETQYF.

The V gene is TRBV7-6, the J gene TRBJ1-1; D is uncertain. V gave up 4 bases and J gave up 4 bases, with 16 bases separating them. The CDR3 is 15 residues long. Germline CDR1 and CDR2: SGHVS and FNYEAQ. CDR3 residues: CASSWVIGPATEAFF. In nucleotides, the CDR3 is TGTGCCAGCAGCTGGGTAATTGGCCCTGCCACTGAAGCTTTCTTT. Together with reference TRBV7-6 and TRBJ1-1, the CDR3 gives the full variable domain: GAGVSQSPRYKVTKRGQDVALRCDPISGHVSLYWYRQALGQGPEFLTYFNYEAQQDKSGLPNDRFSAERPEGSISTLTIQRTEQRDSAMYRCASSWVIGPATEAFFGQGTRLTVV.

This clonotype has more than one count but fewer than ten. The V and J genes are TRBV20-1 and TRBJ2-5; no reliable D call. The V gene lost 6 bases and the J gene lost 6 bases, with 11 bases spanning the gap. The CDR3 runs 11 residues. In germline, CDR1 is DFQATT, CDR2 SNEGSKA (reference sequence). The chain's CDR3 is CSAKTLQTQYF. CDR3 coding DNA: TGCAGTGCCAAAACCCTACAGACCCAGTACTTC.

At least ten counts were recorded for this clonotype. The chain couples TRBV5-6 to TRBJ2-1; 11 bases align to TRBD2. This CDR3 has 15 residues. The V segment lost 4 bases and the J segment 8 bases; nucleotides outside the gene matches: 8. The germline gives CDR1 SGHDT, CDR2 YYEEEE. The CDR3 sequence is CASSTSLAGVDEQFF. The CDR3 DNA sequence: TGTGCCAGCAGCACCTCACTAGCGGGAGTGGATGAGCAGTTCTTC.

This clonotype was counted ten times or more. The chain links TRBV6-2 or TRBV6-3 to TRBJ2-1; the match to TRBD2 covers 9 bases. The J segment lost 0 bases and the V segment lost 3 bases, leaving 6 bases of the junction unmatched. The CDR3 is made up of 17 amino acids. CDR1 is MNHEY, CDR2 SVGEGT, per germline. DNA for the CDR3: TGTGCCAGCAGTTATTGGTCTAGCGGGGTCTCCTACAATGAGCAGTTCTTC. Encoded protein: CASSYWSSGVSYNEQFF.

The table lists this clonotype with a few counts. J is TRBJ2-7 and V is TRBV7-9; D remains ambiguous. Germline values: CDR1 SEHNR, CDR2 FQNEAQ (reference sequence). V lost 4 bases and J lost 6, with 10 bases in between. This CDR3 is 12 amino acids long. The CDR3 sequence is CASSSPNAEQYF. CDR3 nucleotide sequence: TGTGCCAGCAGCTCCCCAAATGCCGAGCAGTACTTC.

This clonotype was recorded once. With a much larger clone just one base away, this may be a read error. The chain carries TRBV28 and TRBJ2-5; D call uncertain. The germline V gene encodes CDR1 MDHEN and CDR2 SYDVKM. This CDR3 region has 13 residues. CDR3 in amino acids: CASSLADQKTQYF. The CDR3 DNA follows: TGTGCCAGCAGTTTAGCGGACCAAAAGACCCAGTACTTC.

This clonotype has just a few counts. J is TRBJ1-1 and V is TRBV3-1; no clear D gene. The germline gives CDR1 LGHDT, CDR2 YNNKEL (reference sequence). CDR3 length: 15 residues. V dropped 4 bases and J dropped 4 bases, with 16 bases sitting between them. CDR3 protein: CASSRPLLAGTEAFF. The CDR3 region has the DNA TGTGCCAGCAGCCGACCCCTGCTGGCGGGCACTGAAGCTTTCTTT.

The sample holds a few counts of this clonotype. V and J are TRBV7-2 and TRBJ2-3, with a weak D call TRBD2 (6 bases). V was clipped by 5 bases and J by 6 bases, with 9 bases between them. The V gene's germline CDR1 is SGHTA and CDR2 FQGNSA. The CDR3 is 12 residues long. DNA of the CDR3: TGTGCCAGCAGCACACGGGGGGATACGCAGTATTTT. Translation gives CASSTRGDTQYF.

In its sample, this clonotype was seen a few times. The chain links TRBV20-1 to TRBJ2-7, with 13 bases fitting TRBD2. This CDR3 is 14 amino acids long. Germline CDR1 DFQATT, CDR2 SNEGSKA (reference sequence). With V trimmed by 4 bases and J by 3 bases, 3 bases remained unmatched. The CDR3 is CSAKGLAGVYEQYF. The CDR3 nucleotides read TGCAGTGCTAAAGGACTAGCGGGAGTCTACGAGCAGTACTTC.